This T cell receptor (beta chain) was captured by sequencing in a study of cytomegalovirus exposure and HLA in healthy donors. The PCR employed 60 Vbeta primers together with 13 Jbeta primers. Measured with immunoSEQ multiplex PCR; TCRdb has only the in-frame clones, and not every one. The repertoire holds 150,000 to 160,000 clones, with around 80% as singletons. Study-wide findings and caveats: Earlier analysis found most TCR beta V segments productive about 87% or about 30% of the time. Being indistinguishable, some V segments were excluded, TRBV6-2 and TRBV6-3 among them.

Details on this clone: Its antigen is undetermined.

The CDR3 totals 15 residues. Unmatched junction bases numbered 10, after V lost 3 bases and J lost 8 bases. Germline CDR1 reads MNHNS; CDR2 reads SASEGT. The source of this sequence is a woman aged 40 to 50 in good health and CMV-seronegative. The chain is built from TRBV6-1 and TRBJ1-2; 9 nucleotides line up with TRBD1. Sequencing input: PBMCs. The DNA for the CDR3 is TGTGCCAGCAGTGAGGGACAGGGACCGCGAGGCGGCTACACCTTC. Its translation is CASSEGQGPRGGYTF.